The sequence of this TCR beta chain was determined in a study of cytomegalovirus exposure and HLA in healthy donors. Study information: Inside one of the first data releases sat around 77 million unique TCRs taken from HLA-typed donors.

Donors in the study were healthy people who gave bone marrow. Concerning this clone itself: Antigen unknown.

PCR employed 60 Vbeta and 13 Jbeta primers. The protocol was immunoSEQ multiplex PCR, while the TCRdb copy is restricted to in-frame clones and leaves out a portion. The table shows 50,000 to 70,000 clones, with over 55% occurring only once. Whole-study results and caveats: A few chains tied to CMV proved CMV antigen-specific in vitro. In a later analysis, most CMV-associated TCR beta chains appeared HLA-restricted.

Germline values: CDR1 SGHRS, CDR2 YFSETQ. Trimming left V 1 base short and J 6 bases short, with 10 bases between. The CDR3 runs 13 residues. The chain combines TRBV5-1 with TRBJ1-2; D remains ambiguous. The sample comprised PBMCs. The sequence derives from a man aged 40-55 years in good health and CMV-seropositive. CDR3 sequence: CASSLRGQDGYTF. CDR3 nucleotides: TGCGCCAGCAGCTTGAGAGGTCAAGATGGCTACACCTTC.